Below, 8 T cell receptor beta chains from the same sample are listed, as sequenced in a study of Siglec-9 on CD8 T cells in melanoma. Profiled with immunoSEQ multiplex PCR; TCRdb holds only in-frame clones, not every one. This sample has tens of thousands of clones, with 75% to 90% found just once. The sample comprised Siglec-9- CD8+ T cells sorted from blood. Source of these receptors: a human donor in good health.

The V call is TRBV9, the J call TRBJ1-3, with 8 bases that match TRBD1. Germline V CDR1 and CDR2: SGDLS, YYNGEE. Trimming took 2 bases from V and 0 from J; bases not matched to a gene: 1. This CDR3 comprises 15 residues. The CDR3 is CASSVTGGSGNTIYF. In DNA, the CDR3 is TGTGCCAGCAGCGTTACAGGGGGCTCTGGAAACACCATATATTTT.

This chain links TRBV27 with TRBJ2-7, with a tentative D call TRBD2 (5 bases). Germline V lookup: CDR1 MNHEY, CDR2 SMNVEV (reference sequence). Trimming cost V 3 bases and J 2 bases, with 8 bases left between them. CDR3 size: 13 residues. CDR3 amino acids: CASSLTGTYEQYF. CDR3 coding DNA: TGTGCCAGCAGTTTGACGGGGACCTACGAGCAGTACTTC.

V usage is TRBV27 and J usage is TRBJ2-3; TRBD2 agrees at 15 bases. J gave up 0 bases and V 5 bases, and 12 bases lay outside the gene matches. Looked up from germline, CDR1 is MNHEY and CDR2 is SMNVEV (reference sequence). CDR3 size: 20 residues. CDR3 residues: CASSLGGDGTSGRSTDTQYF. The DNA for the CDR3 is TGTGCCAGCAGTCTAGGGGGCGACGGGACTAGCGGGAGGAGCACAGATACGCAGTATTTT.

The CDR3 DNA reads as TGTGCCACCAGCAGAGTCGTCGGTCTCACTGAAGCTTTCTTT. Amino acid sequence: CATSRVVGLTEAFF. The chain employs TRBV15 and TRBJ1-1; D uncertain. Germline values: CDR1 LNHNV, CDR2 YYDKDF (reference sequence). The CDR3 totals 14 residues. The V end lost 1 base, the J end lost 4 bases, and 10 bases lay between the germline ends.

The chain couples TRBV6-1 to TRBJ1-5; 8 bases line up with TRBD1. Germline-derived CDR1 and CDR2 are MNHNS and SASEGT. Unmatched junction bases numbered 4, after V lost 6 bases and J lost 0 bases. The CDR3 covers 15 residues. Here the CDR3 reads CASSSTGASNQPQHF. CDR3 DNA sequence: TGTGCCAGCAGCTCGACAGGGGCTAGCAATCAGCCCCAGCATTTT.

CDR3: CASSFGGEAFF. CDR3 coding DNA: TGTGCCAGCAGCTTCGGAGGGGAGGCTTTCTTT. V and J are TRBV13 and TRBJ1-1, with D perhaps matching TRBD1 (5 bases). Per germline, CDR1 PRHDT and CDR2 FYEKMQ (reference sequence). The CDR3 runs 11 residues. The V end lost 3 bases, the J end lost 11 bases, and 10 bases lay between the germline ends.

This chain uses TRBV11-2 with TRBJ2-6; TRBD2 might be the D (6 bases). CDR1 SGHAT and CDR2 FQNNGV come from the germline V gene. This CDR3 spans 15 amino acids. Trimming shortened V by 5 bases and J by 2 bases, and 10 bases separated the two germline ends. CDR3 protein: CASSTPGAGANVLTF. CDR3 coding DNA: TGTGCCAGCAGCACCCCGGGAGCTGGGGCCAACGTCCTGACTTTC.

The rearrangement uses TRBV10-3 and TRBJ2-7; TRBD2 aligns across 12 bases. V was pared by 6 bases and J by 0 bases, with 15 bases of the junction left unmatched. This CDR3 has 19 amino acids. CDR1 and CDR2 (germline): ENHRY, SYGVKD. CDR3 in amino acids: CAISPPGLAGLSTSYEQYV. DNA of the CDR3: TGTGCCATCAGCCCCCCCGGACTAGCGGGACTATCTACCTCCTACGAGCAGTACGTC.